Each of the 9 T cell receptor beta chains below was sequenced from the same sample in a study of cytomegalovirus exposure and HLA in healthy donors (dated by TCRdb to the late 2010s). Libraries were constructed by the immunoSEQ multiplex PCR assay. TCRdb provides this immuneACCESS table in a form limited to in-frame rearrangements. Some clones are lacking; in checked studies, under half of them reflect an unresolved V gene, and why the rest are absent is not known. This sample gives about 120,000 clones in total; 85% to 90% of them show up just once. About 1% of the sample is held by the ten biggest clonotypes. Sequenced material: PBMCs. These receptor sequences come from a woman under 30 in good health and CMV-seronegative.

V usage is TRBV4-3 and J usage is TRBJ2-7, with unresolved D. Trimming took 1 base from V and 0 from J, leaving 19 bases between them. The CDR3 is made up of 18 amino acids. The V gene's germline CDR1 is LGHNA and CDR2 YSLEER. The CDR3 bases are TGCGCCAGCAGCCAAGGCACCCCTCCGGAGCCCGCCTCCTACGAGCAGTACTTC. It encodes CASSQGTPPEPASYEQYF.

The chain uses TRBV6-5 and TRBJ1-2, with D perhaps TRBD1 (6 bases). The germline V gene has CDR1 MNHEY and CDR2 SVGAGI. V was trimmed by 0 bases and J by 3 bases, leaving 8 bases between them. This CDR3 is 14 amino acids long. DNA for the CDR3: TGTGCCAGCAGTTACTCGGCAGGGGACTATGGCTACACCTTC. This encodes CASSYSAGDYGYTF.

This clone was found a few times. The V and J genes are TRBV19 and TRBJ2-2; D unclear. The CDR3 covers 15 residues. Trimming pared 1 base from V and 5 bases from J, leaving 11 bases between. The germline V gene has CDR1 LNHDA and CDR2 SQIVND (reference sequence). CDR3 coding DNA: TGTGCCAGTAGTATAGGGGCCAGCCTTACCGGGGAGCTGTTTTTT. Its translation is CASSIGASLTGELFF. Supplemented by reference TRBV19 and TRBJ2-2, the full variable domain reads DGGITQSPKYLFRKEGQNVTLSCEQNLNHDAMYWYRQDPGQGLRLIYYSQIVNDFQKGDIAEGYSVSREKKESFPLTVTSAQKNPTAFYLCASSIGASLTGELFFGEGSRLTVL.

V gene TRBV9 combines with J gene TRBJ1-4; 7 bases line up with TRBD1. Looked up from germline, CDR1 is SGDLS and CDR2 is YYNGEE. J lost 8 bases, V lost 3 bases, and 7 bases had no gene match. The CDR3 is 14 residues long. The DNA for the CDR3 is TGTGCCAGCAGCGGACAGGGTCGAGGGGAAAAACTGTTTTTT. This codes for CASSGQGRGEKLFF.

V usage is TRBV6-5 and J usage is TRBJ1-2; 8 nucleotides line up with TRBD1. Germline V gene sequence: CDR1 MNHEY, CDR2 SVGAGI. Trimming at V came to 10 bases and at J to 2 bases, leaving 6 bases not matched to a gene. This CDR3 spans 13 amino acids. The CDR3 reads CATGDRGNYGYTF. CDR3 bases: TGTGCCACCGGTGACAGGGGCAACTATGGCTACACCTTC.

The V call is TRBV13, the J call TRBJ1-6; 10 bases line up with TRBD1. Trimming removed 0 bases from V and 10 bases from J; junction bases left unmatched: 3. Germline assignment: CDR1 PRHDT and CDR2 FYEKMQ (reference sequence). The CDR3 contains 15 residues. The CDR3 region is CASSLGGTGVSPLHF. The CDR3, as DNA: TGTGCCAGCAGCTTAGGAGGGACAGGGGTATCACCCCTCCACTTT.

The rearrangement uses TRBV29-1 and TRBJ1-1, with a weak D call TRBD1 (5 bases). The V gene lost 4 bases and the J gene lost 8 bases, with 14 bases spanning the gap. Germline CDR1 SQVTM, CDR2 ANQGSEA. This CDR3 region has 12 residues. For the CDR3, the DNA is TGCAGCGTTGTTACGTCCGGGGGGGAAGCTTTCTTT. The encoded protein is CSVVTSGGEAFF.

The chain has TRBV6-5 and TRBJ2-1; TRBD2 might be the D (6 bases). V was cut by 8 bases and J by 4 bases, with 12 bases left in between. The CDR3 extends over 13 amino acids. Germline assignment: CDR1 MNHEY and CDR2 SVGAGI. The chain's CDR3 is CASRDSIYNEQFF. In DNA, the CDR3 is TGTGCCAGCCGGGACTCAATTTACAATGAGCAGTTCTTC.

This chain links TRBV19 with TRBJ1-1, with 12 positions matching TRBD1. The CDR3 extends over 15 amino acids. The germline V gene encodes CDR1 LNHDA and CDR2 SQIVND (reference sequence). The trim removed 10 bases at V and 5 bases at J, leaving 11 bases unmatched. CDR3 residues: CATSSGTGGPTEAFF. The CDR3 DNA sequence: TGTGCCACAAGTAGTGGGACAGGGGGCCCGACTGAAGCTTTCTTT.